Reported below is one TCR beta chain. Its antigen is still unknown. The data stem from a study of early T cells in non-severe SARS-CoV-2 infection. About the study: Chains were unpaired, as sequencing was done on bulk RNA from unsorted whole blood.

Molecules of cDNA were individually given unique molecular identifiers that were attached to them. TCRdb used MiXCR to reprocess the 5' RACE reads, holding one entry per CDR3 protein. Of around 72,000 distinct CDR3 sequences listed, around 10% are singletons. The V and J ends lost 1 base and 7 bases, in that order; junction bases with no gene match: 7. Per germline, CDR1 SGDLS and CDR2 YYNGEE. This CDR3 is 15 amino acids long. Study observations and caveats: CD4 and private specificities were missed by VDJdb matching, which favored anti-spike CD8 responses.

The sequence came from an adult who was a healthcare worker with PCR-confirmed SARS-CoV-2 infection or an uninfected control (not recorded which). V usage is TRBV9 and J usage is TRBJ2-7; 11 bases are shared with TRBD2. The sequencing here drew on whole blood, taken at baseline. CDR3 sequence reads: CASSVNSGGVYEQYF. CDR3 DNA: TGTGCCAGCAGCGTAAATAGCGGGGGGGTTTATGAGCAGTACTTC. Complete variable domain (other parts from reference TRBV9 and TRBJ2-7): DSGVTQTPKHLITATGQRVTLRCSPRSGDLSVYWYQQSLDQGLQFLIQYYNGEERAKGNILERFSAQQFPDLHSELNLSSLELGDSALYFCASSVNSGGVYEQYFGPGTRLTVT.